These T cell receptor beta chains were read from a single sample in a study of T cells in Graves' hyperthyroidism and ophthalmopathy. TCRdb itself ran the multiplex PCR reads through MiXCR, one entry per CDR3 protein. This repertoire shows around 56,000 distinct CDR3 sequences, about 53% found once; its top ten account for about 3.3%. The sequenced material came from blood. The source is an older woman with Graves' ophthalmopathy. Each CDR3 is given with its conserved first and last residue. The order of the fields is J gene, clone size, V gene, D gene, CDR3 DNA, CDR3 protein. A D gene is named only where the DNA matches it firmly. The size entry is marked missing in some rows and otherwise reads once, few, many or a size class.

>TRBJ1-2|NA|TRBV20-1|NA
TGCAGTGCCAGCTCGGACAGAGCTAACTATGGCTACACCTTC
CSASSDRANYGYTF
>TRBJ1-1|many|TRBV12-3/TRBV12-4|NA
TGTGCCAGCAGTTTAGGGTCCAGGGTTTACATGAACACTGAAGCTTTCTTT
CASSLGSRVYMNTEAFF
>TRBJ2-7|NA|TRBV20-1|NA
TGCAGAGCTGCCGGGGCAGGGGACAACGAGCATTACTTC
CRAAGAGDNEHYF
>TRBJ2-1|NA|TRBV7-9|TRBD2
TGTGCCAGCAGCCGACTAGCAGTTACGGAAAATGAGCAGTTCTTC
CASSRLAVTENEQFF
>TRBJ2-7|NA|TRBV20-1|TRBD2
TGCAGTGCTAGCCATAGCGGGTTAGCCTCCTACGAGCAGTACTTC
CSASHSGLASYEQYF
>TRBJ2-5|once|TRBV7-9|NA
TGTGCCAGCGGAGGGGGGGGACAAGAGACCCAGTACTTC
CASGGGGQETQYF
>TRBJ2-3|NA|TRBV20-1|NA
TGCAGTGCCCCGGGTGAGGGGGCGCAGTATTTT
CSAPGEGAQYF
>TRBJ2-7|NA|TRBV5-1|TRBD2
TGCGCCAGCAGCCCGACTAGCGGGAGGTCCTACGAGCAGTACTTC
CASSPTSGRSYEQYF
>TRBJ2-3|many|TRBV5-1|NA
TGCGCCAGCAGCTTGGGGTGGGATACGCAGTATTTT
CASSLGWDTQYF
>TRBJ1-3|NA|TRBV7-3|NA
TGTGCCAGCAGCTTACAGGGGAGTGGTGGAGACGCCATATATTTT
CASSLQGSGGDAIYF